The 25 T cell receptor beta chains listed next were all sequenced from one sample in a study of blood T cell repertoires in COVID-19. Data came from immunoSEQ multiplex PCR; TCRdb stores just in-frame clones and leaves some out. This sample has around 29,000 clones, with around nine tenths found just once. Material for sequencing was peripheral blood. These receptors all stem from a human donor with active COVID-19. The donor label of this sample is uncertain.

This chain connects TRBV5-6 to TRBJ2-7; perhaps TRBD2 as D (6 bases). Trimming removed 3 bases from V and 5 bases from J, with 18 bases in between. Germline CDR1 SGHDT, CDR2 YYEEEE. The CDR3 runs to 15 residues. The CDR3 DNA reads TGTGCCAGCAGCTGGATCGGGGGTCCTATGCACGAGCAGTACTTC. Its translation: CASSWIGGPMHEQYF.

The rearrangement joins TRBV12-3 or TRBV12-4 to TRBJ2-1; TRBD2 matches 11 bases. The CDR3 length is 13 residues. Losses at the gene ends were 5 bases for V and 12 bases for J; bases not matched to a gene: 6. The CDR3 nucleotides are TGTGCCAGCAGTCCGACTAGCGGGGTACGGCAGTTCTTC. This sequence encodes CASSPTSGVRQFF.

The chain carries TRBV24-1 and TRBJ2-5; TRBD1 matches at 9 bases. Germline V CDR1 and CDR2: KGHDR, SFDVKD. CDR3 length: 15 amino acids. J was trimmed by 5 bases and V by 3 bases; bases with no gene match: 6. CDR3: CATSDATGGAETQYF. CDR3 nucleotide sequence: TGTGCCACCAGTGATGCGACAGGGGGAGCGGAGACCCAGTACTTC.

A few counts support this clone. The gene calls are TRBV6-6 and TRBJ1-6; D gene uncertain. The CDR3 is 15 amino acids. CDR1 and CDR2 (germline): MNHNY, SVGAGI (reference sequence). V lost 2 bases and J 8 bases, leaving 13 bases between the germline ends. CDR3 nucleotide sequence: TGTGCCAGCAGTTACCTCGCCACTAGGGATTCACCCCTCCACTTT. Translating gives CASSYLATRDSPLHF.

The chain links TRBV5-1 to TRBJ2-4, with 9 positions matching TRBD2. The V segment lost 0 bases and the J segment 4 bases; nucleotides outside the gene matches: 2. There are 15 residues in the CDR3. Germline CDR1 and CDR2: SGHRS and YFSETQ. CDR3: CASSLGGGAKNIQYF. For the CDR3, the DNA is TGCGCCAGCAGCTTGGGCGGGGGGGCAAAAAACATTCAGTACTTC. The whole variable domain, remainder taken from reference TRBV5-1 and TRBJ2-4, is KAGVTQTPRYLIKTRGQQVTLSCSPISGHRSVSWYQQTPGQGLQFLFEYFSETQRNKGNFPGRFSGRQFSNSRSEMNVSTLELGDSALYLCASSLGGGAKNIQYFGAGTRLSVL.

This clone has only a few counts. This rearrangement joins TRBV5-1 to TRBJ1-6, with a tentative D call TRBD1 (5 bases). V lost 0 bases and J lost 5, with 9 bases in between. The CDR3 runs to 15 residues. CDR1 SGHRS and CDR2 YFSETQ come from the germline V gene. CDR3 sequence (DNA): TGCGCCAGCAGCTTGGTGGCAGGGAATAATTCACCCCTCCACTTT. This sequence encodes CASSLVAGNNSPLHF.

Here the CDR3 reads CASSELVNEQFF. CDR3 nucleotide sequence: TGCGCCAGCAGTGAACTTGTCAATGAGCAGTTCTTC. The rearrangement joins TRBV5-1 to TRBJ2-1; D unresolved. The CDR3 consists of 12 residues. CDR1 SGHRS and CDR2 YFSETQ come from the germline V gene. V was cut by 5 bases and J by 6 bases, with 9 bases left in between.

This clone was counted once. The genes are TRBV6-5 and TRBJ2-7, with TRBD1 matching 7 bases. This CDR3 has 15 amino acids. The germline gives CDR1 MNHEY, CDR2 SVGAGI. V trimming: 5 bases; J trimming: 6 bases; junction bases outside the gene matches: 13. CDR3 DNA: TGTGCCAGCAGTCCATTCGACAGGGAGTTCGCCGAGCAGTACTTC. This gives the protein CASSPFDREFAEQYF.

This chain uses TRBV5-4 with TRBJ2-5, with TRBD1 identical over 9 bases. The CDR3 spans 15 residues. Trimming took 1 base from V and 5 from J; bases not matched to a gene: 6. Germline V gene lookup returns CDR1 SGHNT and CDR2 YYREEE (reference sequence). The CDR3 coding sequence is TGTGCCAGCAGCTTGCGACAGGGGGTGGGGGAGACCCAGTACTTC. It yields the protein CASSLRQGVGETQYF.

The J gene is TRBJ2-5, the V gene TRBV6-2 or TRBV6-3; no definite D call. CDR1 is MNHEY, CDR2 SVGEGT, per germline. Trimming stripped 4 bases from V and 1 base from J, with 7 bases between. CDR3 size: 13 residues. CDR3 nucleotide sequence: TGTGCCAGCAGTTTGATAGTCCAAGAGACCCAGTACTTC. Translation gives CASSLIVQETQYF.

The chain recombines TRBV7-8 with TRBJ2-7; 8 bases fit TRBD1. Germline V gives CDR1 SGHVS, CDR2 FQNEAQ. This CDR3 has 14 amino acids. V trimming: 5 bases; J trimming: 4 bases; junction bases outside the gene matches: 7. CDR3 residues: CASSNRTGTYEQYF. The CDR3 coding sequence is TGTGCCAGCAGCAATCGGACAGGGACATACGAGCAGTACTTC.

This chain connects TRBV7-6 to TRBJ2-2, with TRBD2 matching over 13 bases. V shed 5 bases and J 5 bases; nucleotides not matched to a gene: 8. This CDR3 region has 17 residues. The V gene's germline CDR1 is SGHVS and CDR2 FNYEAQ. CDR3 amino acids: CASSPYGLAGDTGELFF. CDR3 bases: TGTGCCAGCAGCCCATACGGACTAGCGGGGGATACCGGGGAGCTGTTTTTT.

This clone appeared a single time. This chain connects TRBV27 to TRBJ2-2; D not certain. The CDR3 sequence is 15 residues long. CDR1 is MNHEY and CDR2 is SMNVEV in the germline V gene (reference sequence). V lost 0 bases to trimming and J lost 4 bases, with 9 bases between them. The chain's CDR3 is CASSLSAPGTGELFF. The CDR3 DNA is TGTGCCAGCAGTTTATCCGCGCCAGGCACCGGGGAGCTGTTTTTT.

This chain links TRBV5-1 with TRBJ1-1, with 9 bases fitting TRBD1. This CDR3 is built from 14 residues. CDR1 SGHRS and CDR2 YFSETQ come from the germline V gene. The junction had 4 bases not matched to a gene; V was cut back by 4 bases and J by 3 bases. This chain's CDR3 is CASSVDRGYTEAFF. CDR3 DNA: TGCGCCAGCAGCGTGGACAGGGGATACACTGAAGCTTTCTTT.

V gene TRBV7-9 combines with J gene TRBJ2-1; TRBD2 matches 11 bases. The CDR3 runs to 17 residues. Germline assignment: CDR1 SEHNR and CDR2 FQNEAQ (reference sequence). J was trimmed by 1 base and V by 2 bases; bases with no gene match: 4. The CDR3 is CASSLKTSGASYNEQFF. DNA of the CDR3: TGTGCCAGCAGCTTAAAGACTAGCGGGGCATCCTACAATGAGCAGTTCTTC.

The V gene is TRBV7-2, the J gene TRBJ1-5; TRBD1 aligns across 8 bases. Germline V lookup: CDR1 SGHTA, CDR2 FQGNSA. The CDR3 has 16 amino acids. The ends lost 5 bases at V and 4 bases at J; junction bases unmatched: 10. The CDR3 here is CASSRTGRSSNQPQHF. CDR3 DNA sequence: TGTGCCAGCAGCCGGACAGGGAGGTCATCTAATCAGCCCCAGCATTTT.

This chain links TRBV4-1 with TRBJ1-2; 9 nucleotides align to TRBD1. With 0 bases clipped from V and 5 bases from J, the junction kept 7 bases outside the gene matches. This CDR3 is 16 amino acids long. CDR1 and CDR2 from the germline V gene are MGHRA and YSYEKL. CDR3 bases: TGCGCCAGCAGCCAAGAAGCGGACAGGGGACGGTATGGCTACACCTTC. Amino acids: CASSQEADRGRYGYTF.

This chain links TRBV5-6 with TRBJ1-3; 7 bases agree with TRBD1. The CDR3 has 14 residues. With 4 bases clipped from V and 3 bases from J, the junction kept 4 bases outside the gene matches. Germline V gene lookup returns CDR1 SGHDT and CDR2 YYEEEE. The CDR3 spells CASSLRGVGNTIYF. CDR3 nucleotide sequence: TGTGCCAGCAGCCTCAGGGGGGTTGGAAACACCATATATTTT.

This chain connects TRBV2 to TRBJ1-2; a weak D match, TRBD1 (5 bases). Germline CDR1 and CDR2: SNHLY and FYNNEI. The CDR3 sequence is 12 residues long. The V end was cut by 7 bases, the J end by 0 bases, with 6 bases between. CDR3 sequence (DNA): TGTGCCAGCAAGACAGCTAACTATGGCTACACCTTC. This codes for CASKTANYGYTF.

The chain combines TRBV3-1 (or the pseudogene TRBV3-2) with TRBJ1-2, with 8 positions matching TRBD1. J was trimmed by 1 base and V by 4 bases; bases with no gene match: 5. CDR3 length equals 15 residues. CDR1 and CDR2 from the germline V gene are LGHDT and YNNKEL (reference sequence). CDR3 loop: CASSLFDRGNYGYTF. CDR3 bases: TGTGCCAGCAGCCTTTTCGACAGGGGTAACTATGGCTACACCTTC.

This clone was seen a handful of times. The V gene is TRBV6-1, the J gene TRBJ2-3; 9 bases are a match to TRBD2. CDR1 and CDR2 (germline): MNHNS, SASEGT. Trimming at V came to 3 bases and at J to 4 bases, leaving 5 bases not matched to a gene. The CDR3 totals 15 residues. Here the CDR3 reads CASSESLAGPDTQYF. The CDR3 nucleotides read TGTGCCAGCAGTGAGAGCCTAGCGGGGCCAGATACGCAGTATTTT.

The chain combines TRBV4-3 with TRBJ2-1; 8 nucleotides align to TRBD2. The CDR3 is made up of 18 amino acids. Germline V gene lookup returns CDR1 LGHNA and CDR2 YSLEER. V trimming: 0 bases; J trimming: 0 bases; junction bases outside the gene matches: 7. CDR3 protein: CASSQDLPSGPSYNEQFF. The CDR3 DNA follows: TGCGCCAGCAGCCAAGATCTTCCTAGCGGGCCCTCCTACAATGAGCAGTTCTTC.

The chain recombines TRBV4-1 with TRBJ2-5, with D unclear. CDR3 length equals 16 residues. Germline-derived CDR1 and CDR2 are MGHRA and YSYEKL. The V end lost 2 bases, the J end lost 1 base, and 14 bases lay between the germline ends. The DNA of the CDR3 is TGCGCCAGCAGCCAACTAGGAGCACCAATCCAAGAGACCCAGTACTTC. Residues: CASSQLGAPIQETQYF.

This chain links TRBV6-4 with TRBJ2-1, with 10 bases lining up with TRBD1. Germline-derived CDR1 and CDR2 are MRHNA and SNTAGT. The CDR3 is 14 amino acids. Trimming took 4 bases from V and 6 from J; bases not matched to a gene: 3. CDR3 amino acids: CASSGQGAGNEQFF. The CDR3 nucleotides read TGTGCCAGCAGTGGACAGGGGGCCGGCAATGAGCAGTTCTTC.

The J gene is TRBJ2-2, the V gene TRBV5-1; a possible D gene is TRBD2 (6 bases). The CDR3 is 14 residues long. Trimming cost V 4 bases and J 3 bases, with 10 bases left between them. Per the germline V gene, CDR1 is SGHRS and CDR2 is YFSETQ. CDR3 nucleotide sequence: TGCGCCAGCAGCGGTAGCGGATACACCGGGGAGCTGTTTTTT. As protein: CASSGSGYTGELFF.